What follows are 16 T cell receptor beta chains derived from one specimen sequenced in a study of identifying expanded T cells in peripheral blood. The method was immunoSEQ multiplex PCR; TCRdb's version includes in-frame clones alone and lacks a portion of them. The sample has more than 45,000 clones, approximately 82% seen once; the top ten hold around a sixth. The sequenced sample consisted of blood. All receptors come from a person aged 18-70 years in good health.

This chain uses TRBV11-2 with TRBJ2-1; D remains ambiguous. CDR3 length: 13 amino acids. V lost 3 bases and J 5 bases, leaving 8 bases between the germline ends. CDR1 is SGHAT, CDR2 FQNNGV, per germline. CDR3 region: CASSLGNNNEQFF. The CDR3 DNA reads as TGTGCCAGCAGCTTGGGGAATAACAATGAGCAGTTCTTC. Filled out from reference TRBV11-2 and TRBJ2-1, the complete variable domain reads EAGVAQSPRYKIIEKRQSVAFWCNPISGHATLYWYQQILGQGPKLLIQFQNNGVVDDSQLPKDRFSAERLKGVDSTLKIQPAKLEDSAVYLCASSLGNNNEQFFGPGTRLTVL.

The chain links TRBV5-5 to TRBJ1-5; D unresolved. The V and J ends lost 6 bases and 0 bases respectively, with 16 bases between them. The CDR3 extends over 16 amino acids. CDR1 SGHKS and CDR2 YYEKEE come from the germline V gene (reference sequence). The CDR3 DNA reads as TGTGCCAGCACCCCCGGAATGATGGGTAGCAATCAGCCCCAGCATTTT. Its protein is CASTPGMMGSNQPQHF.

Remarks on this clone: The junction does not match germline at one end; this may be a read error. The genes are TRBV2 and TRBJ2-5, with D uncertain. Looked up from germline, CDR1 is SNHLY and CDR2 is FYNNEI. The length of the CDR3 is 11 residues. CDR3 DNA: TGTGCCAGCAGTCCCCAGGCGCGACCGGACTTC. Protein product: CASSPQARPDF.

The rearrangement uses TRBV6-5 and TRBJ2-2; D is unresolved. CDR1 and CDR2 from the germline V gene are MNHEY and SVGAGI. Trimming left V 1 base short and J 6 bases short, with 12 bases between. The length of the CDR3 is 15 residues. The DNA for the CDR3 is TGTGCCAGCAGTTACTGGAGTACGGTCCCCGGGGAGCTGTTTTTT. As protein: CASSYWSTVPGELFF.

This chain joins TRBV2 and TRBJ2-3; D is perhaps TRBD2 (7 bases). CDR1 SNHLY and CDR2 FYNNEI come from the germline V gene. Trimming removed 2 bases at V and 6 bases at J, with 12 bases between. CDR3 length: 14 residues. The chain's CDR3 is CASSERGAPDTQYF. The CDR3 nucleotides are TGTGCCAGCAGTGAACGGGGGGCCCCGGATACGCAGTATTTT. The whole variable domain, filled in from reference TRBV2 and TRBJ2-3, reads EPEVTQTPSHQVTQMGQEVILRCVPISNHLYFYWYRQILGQKVEFLVSFYNNEISEKSEIFDDQFSVERPDGSNFTLKIRSTKLEDSAMYFCASSERGAPDTQYFGPGTRLTVL.

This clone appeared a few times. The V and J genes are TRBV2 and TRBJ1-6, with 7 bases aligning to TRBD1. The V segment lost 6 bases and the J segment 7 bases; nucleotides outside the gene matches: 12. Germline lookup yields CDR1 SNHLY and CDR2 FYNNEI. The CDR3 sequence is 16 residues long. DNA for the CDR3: TGTGCCAGCAGAAGGTCGTTTTCAGGGGGGAATTCACCCCTCCACTTT. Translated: CASRRSFSGGNSPLHF. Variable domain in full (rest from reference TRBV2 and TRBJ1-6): EPEVTQTPSHQVTQMGQEVILRCVPISNHLYFYWYRQILGQKVEFLVSFYNNEISEKSEIFDDQFSVERPDGSNFTLKIRSTKLEDSAMYFCASRRSFSGGNSPLHFGNGTRLTVT.

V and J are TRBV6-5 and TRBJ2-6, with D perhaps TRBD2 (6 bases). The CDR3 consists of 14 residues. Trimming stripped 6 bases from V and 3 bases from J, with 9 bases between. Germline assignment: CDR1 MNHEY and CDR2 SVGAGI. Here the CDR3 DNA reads TGTGCCAGCAGAGTCGGGGGTGGGGCCAACGTCCTGACTTTC. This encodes CASRVGGGANVLTF.

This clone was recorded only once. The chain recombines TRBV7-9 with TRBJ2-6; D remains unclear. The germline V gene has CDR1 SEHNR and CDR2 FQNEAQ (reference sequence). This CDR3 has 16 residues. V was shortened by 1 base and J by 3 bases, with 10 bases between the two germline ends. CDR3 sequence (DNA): TGTGCCAGCAGCTTAGGTAGAAGTCTTGGGGCCAACGTCCTGACTTTC. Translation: CASSLGRSLGANVLTF. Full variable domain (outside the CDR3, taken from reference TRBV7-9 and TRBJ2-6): DTGVSQNPRHKITKRGQNVTFRCDPISEHNRLYWYRQTLGQGPEFLTYFQNEAQLEKSRLLSDRFSAERPKGSFSTLEIQRTEQGDSAMYLCASSLGRSLGANVLTFGAGSRLTVL.

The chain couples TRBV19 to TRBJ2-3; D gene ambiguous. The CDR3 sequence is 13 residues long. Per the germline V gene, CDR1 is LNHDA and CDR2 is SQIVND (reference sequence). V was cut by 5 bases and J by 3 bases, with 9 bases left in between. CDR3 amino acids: CASSSAGTDTQYF. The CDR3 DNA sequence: TGTGCCAGTAGTTCGGCCGGGACAGATACGCAGTATTTT.

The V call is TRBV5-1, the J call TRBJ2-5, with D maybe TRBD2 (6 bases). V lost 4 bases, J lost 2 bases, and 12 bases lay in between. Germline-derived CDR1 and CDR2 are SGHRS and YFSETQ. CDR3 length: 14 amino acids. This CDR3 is CASSPTGTQETQYF. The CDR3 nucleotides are TGCGCCAGCAGCCCCACCGGGACTCAAGAGACCCAGTACTTC.

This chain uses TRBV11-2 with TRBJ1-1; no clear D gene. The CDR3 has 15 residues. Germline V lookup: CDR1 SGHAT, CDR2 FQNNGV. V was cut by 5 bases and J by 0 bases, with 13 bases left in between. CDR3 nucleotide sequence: TGTGCCAGCAGCACAAGACGGTTGATGAACACTGAAGCTTTCTTT. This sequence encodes CASSTRRLMNTEAFF.

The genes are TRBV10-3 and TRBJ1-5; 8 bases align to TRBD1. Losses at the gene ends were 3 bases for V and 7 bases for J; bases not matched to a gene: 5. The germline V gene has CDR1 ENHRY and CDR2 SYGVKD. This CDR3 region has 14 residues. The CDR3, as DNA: TGTGCCATCAGTGAAGGACAGGGAGGCCAGCCCCAGCATTTT. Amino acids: CAISEGQGGQPQHF.

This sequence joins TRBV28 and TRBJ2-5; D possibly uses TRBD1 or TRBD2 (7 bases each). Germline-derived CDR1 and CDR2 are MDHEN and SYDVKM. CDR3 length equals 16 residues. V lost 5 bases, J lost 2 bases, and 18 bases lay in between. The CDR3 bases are TGTGCCAGCAGTATAAGGGGGGGACAGCGACAAGAGACCCAGTACTTC. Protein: CASSIRGGQRQETQYF.

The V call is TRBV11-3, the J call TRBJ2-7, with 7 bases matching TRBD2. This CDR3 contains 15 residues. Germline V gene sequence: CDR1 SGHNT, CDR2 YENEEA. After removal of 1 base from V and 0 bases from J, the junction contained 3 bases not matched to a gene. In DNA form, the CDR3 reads TGTGCCAGCAGCTTAGTAGGCGGGAGCTCCTACGAGCAGTACTTC. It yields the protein CASSLVGGSSYEQYF.

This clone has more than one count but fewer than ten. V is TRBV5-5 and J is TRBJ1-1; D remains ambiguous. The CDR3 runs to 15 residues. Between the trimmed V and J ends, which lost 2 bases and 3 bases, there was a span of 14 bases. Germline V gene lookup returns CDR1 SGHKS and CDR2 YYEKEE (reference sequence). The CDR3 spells CASSLGRREDTEAFF. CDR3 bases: TGTGCCAGCAGCTTAGGACGGAGGGAGGACACTGAAGCTTTCTTT.

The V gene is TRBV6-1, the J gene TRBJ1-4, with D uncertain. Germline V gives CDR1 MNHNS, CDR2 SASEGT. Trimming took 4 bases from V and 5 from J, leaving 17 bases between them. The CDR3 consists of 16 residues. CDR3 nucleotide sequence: TGTGCCAGCAGTGTAACGCCGGGATCTCTCAATGAAAAACTGTTTTTT. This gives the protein CASSVTPGSLNEKLFF.